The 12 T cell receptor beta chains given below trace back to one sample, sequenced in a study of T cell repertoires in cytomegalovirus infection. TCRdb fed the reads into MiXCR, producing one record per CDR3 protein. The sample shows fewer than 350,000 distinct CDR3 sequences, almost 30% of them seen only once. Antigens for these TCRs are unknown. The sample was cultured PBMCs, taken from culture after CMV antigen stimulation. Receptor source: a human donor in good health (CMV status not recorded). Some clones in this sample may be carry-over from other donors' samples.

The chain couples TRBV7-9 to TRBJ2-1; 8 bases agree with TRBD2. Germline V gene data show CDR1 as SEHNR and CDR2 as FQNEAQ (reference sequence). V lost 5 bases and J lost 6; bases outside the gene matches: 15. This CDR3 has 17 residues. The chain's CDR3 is CASSVLPLGRGGNEQFF. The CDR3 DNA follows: TGTGCCAGCAGCGTACTCCCCCTCGGGAGGGGGGGCAATGAGCAGTTCTTC.

CDR3 region: CASRDRPGGELFF. CDR3 DNA: TGTGCCAGTCGAGACAGGCCTGGGGGGGAGCTGTTTTTT. The rearrangement links TRBV19 to TRBJ2-2; perhaps TRBD1 as D (6 bases). Deletions cut 8 bases from V and 8 bases from J, with 15 bases between. In germline, CDR1 is LNHDA, CDR2 SQIVND (reference sequence). The CDR3 runs to 13 residues.

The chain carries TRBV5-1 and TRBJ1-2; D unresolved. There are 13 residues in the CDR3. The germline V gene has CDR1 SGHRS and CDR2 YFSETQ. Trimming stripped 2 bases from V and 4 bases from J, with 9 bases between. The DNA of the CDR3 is TGCGCCAGCAGCTTATGGGATCCCTATGGCTACACCTTC. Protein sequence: CASSLWDPYGYTF.

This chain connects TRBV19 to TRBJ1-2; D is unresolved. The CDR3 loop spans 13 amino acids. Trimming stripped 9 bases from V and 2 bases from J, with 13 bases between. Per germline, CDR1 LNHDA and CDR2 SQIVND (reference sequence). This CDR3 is CASRGRINYGYTF. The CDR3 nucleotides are TGTGCCAGCCGAGGACGGATCAACTATGGCTACACCTTC.

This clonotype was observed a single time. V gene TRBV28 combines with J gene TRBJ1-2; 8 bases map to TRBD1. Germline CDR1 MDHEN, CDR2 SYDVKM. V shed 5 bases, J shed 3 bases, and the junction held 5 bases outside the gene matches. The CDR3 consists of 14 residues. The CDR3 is CASSPGDRHYGYTF. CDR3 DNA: TGTGCCAGCAGTCCCGGGGACAGGCACTATGGCTACACCTTC.

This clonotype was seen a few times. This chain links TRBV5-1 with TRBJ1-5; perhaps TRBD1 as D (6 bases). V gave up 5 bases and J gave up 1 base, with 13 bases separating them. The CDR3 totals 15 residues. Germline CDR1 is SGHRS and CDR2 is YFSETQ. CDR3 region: CASSLQGFSNQPQHF. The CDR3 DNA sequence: TGCGCCAGCAGTTTACAGGGATTCAGCAATCAGCCCCAGCATTTT. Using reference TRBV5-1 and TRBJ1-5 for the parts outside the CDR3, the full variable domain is KAGVTQTPRYLIKTRGQQVTLSCSPISGHRSVSWYQQTPGQGLQFLFEYFSETQRNKGNFPGRFSGRQFSNSRSEMNVSTLELGDSALYLCASSLQGFSNQPQHFGDGTRLSIL.

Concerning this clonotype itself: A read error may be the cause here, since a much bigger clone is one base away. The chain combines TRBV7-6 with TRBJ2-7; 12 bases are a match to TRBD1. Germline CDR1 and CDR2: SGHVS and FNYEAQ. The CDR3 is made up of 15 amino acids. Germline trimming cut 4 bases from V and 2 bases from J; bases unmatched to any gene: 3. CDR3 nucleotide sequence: TGTGCCAGCAGCTCCGGGACAGGGGGCCCCTACGAGCAGTACTTC. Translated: CASSSGTGGPYEQYF.

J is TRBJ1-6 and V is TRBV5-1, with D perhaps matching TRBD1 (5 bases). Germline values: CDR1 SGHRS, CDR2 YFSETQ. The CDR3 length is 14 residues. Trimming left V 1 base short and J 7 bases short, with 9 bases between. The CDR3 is CASSLKDINSPLHF. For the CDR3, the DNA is TGCGCCAGCAGCTTGAAGGACATAAATTCACCCCTCCACTTT.

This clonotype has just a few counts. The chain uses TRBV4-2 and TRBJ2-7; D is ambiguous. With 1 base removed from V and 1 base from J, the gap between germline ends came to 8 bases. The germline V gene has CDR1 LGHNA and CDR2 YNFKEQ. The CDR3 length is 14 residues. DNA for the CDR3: TGTGCCAGCAGCCAAGGAACGAGGTCCTACGAGCAGTACTTC. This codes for CASSQGTRSYEQYF.

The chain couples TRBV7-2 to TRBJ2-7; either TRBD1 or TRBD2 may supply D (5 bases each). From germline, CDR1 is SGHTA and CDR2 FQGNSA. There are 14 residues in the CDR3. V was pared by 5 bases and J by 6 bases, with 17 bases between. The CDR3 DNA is TGTGCCAGCAGCCCGGGACCCGCGATAATCGAGCAGTACTTC. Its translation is CASSPGPAIIEQYF.

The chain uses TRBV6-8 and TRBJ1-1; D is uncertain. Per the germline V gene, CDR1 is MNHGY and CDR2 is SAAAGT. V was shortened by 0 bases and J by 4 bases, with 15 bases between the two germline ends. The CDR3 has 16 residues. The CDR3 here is CASSYSSGLQLTEAFF. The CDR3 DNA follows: TGTGCCAGCAGTTACTCGTCTGGCCTTCAACTCACTGAAGCTTTCTTT.

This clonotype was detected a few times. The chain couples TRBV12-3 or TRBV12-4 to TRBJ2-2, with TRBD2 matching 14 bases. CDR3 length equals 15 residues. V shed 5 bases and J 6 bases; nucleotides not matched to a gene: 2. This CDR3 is CASSRLAGGPGELFF. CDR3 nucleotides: TGTGCCAGCAGTCGACTAGCGGGAGGGCCCGGGGAGCTGTTTTTT.